The rows below give T cell receptor beta chains drawn from one sample of a study of T cells in tumors after PD-1 blockade. Repertoires were generated with immunoSEQ multiplex PCR, while TCRdb's copy carries only in-frame clones and drops some. This sample carries about 33,000 clones, about 77% of them seen once, and the ten largest clones take around 40%. The sequences come from PBMCs, collected before anti-PD-1 treatment. These receptors were obtained from a human donor with basal cell carcinoma. Both conserved end residues are part of each CDR3. D genes are given only for firm matches. Some rows have no size entry. The others give once, few or many, or a class for an expanded clone.

CDR3nt | CDR3aa | j_gene | abundance | v_gene | len | d_gene
TGTGCCAGCAGTCCCACAGGGCTAGGGGAAAAACTGTTTTTT | CASSPTGLGEKLFF | TRBJ1-4 | many | TRBV6-5 | 14 | -
TGTGCCAGTAGTATAGACGGGACCGGGGGAGGAGATACGCAGTATTTT | CASSIDGTGGGDTQYF | TRBJ2-3 | - | TRBV19 | 16 | -
TGTGCCAGCAGTTTAGGACAGAGAGAGTACTTC | CASSLGQREYF | TRBJ2-7 | - | TRBV12-3/TRBV12-4 | 11 | -
TGTGCCAGCAGGGACAGGGGTCTGAACACTGAAGCTTTCTTT | CASRDRGLNTEAFF | TRBJ1-1 | - | TRBV27 | 14 | TRBD1
TGTGCCAGCAGCTTCTTGGGAGGGGTTGCGGAGACCCAGTACTTC | CASSFLGGVAETQYF | TRBJ2-5 | - | TRBV5-5 | 15 | TRBD2
TGTGCCAGCAGTCCGTTCCAGGGGGTGACCCAGTACTTC | CASSPFQGVTQYF | TRBJ2-5 | - | TRBV12-3/TRBV12-4 | 13 | TRBD1
TGTGCCAGCAGCCAACGAGGGGGCGGTTCCTACGAGCAGTACTTC | CASSQRGGGSYEQYF | TRBJ2-7 | - | TRBV11-3 | 15 | TRBD1
TGTGCCCCCGGCCTGGGGGGGAGGGATGGCTACACCTTC | CAPGLGGRDGYTF | TRBJ1-2 | - | TRBV27 | 13 | -
TGTGCCAGCAGGAGAGGGGGGTACGAGCAGTACTTC | CASRRGGYEQYF | TRBJ2-7 | once | TRBV3-1/TRBV3-2 | 12 | -
TGTGCCAGCAGCGCCACAGGTCAGAGTGGAAACACCATATATTTT | CASSATGQSGNTIYF | TRBJ1-3 | - | TRBV7-9 | 15 | -
TGTGCCAGCAGCCAAGCGGAGAGCGAGCAGTACTTC | CASSQAESEQYF | TRBJ2-7 | few | TRBV3-1/TRBV3-2 | 12 | -
TGTGCCAGCAGTCTAACCGGGACAGGGCTCTGGGATACGCAGTATTTT | CASSLTGTGLWDTQYF | TRBJ2-3 | - | TRBV6-6 | 16 | TRBD1
TGTGCCAGCAGTTTGGGGGTGGTAGACACCATATATTTT | CASSLGVVDTIYF | TRBJ1-3 | - | TRBV12-3/TRBV12-4 | 13 | -
TGTGCCAGCAGTACTCCCGCAGGGGGCGAGCAGTACTTC | CASSTPAGGEQYF | TRBJ2-7 | - | TRBV28 | 13 | TRBD1
TGTGCCAGCAGCTCACCCGCAGGGAAAGATACGCAGTATTTT | CASSSPAGKDTQYF | TRBJ2-3 | - | TRBV7-9 | 14 | -
TGTGCCAGCAGCTTAATACAGCTAGACACTGAAGCTTTCTTT | CASSLIQLDTEAFF | TRBJ1-1 | - | TRBV7-9 | 14 | -
TGTGCCAGCTCATCTTTGACAGGAAGATCCTACAATGAGCAGTTCTTC | CASSSLTGRSYNEQFF | TRBJ2-1 | - | TRBV18 | 16 | -
TGTGCCAGCAGCCAAGAAGGGGCAGGGGGTAAATTTGGAAACACCATATATTTT | CASSQEGAGGKFGNTIYF | TRBJ1-3 | few | TRBV3-1/TRBV3-2 | 18 | TRBD1
TGTGCCAGCAGCCCGAAGGCCCAGCAGACTGAAGCTTTCTTT | CASSPKAQQTEAFF | TRBJ1-1 | - | TRBV7-9 | 14 | -
TGCGCCAGCAGCCAAGGTTTGTCTAGCGGAACAGATACGCAGTATTTT | CASSQGLSSGTDTQYF | TRBJ2-3 | - | TRBV4-1 | 16 | TRBD2
TGCGCCAGCAGCCAGGAGCCCGCTGGACAGAACACTGAAGCTTTCTTT | CASSQEPAGQNTEAFF | TRBJ1-1 | - | TRBV4-3 | 16 | -
TGTGCCAGCAGCGTAGGAACCGGGCCAGAAACCTACGAGCAGTACTTC | CASSVGTGPETYEQYF | TRBJ2-7 | - | TRBV9 | 16 | -
TGTGCCAGCAGTGAAGTACTAGCGGGAGGGAACATTCAGTACTTC | CASSEVLAGGNIQYF | TRBJ2-4 | - | TRBV6-1 | 15 | TRBD2
TGTGCCAGCAGCTTGTTCTCTGCCAGGGGGGATCAGCCCCAGCATTTT | CASSLFSARGDQPQHF | TRBJ1-5 | - | TRBV5-6 | 16 | TRBD1
TGTGCCAGCACCCAAGGGAGGCCCTTTCCCTACGAGCAGTACTTC | CASTQGRPFPYEQYF | TRBJ2-7 | - | TRBV6-6 | 15 | -
TGTGCCAGCAGCTCAAGCTACGAGCAGTACTTC | CASSSSYEQYF | TRBJ2-7 | - | TRBV9 | 11 | -
TGTGCCAGCAGCATACAGGGGGCTAGTGGCTACACCTTC | CASSIQGASGYTF | TRBJ1-2 | - | TRBV7-9 | 13 | TRBD1
TGCGCCAGCAGCCCCGAGGGGGGGAACCGGAATGAGCAGTTCTTC | CASSPEGGNRNEQFF | TRBJ2-1 | - | TRBV4-3 | 15 | -
TGTGCCAGCAGCTTAGTTATTAGCGACGAGCAGTACTTC | CASSLVISDEQYF | TRBJ2-7 | - | TRBV11-3 | 13 | -
TGCGCCAGCAGCCAAGATATCTCCAGGGGGAACTATGGCTACACCTTC | CASSQDISRGNYGYTF | TRBJ1-2 | - | TRBV4-3 | 16 | TRBD1
TGTGCCAGCTCACAATCCGTCGGACTTTATAATGAAAAGCTGTTTTTT | CASSQSVGLYNEKLFF | TRBJ1-4 | - | TRBV18 | 16 | -
TGTGCCAGCAGTTACTCGAATCGGGGCGTGAGTGAAAAACTGTTTTTT | CASSYSNRGVSEKLFF | TRBJ1-4 | - | TRBV6-5 | 16 | -
TGCGCCAGCAGCCTTACCACCGGGGCCACCTACGAGCAGTACTTC | CASSLTTGATYEQYF | TRBJ2-7 | - | TRBV5-1 | 15 | -
TGTGCCAGCAGTTCGTCGGACAGTAGAGTCTATGGCTACACCTTC | CASSSSDSRVYGYTF | TRBJ1-2 | few | TRBV28 | 15 | -
TGTGCCACCAGCAGAGATACGAGCGCGAACACCGGGGAGCTGTTTTTT | CATSRDTSANTGELFF | TRBJ2-2 | - | TRBV15 | 16 | -
TGTGCCAGTAGTATAAAGGGGCAGGGGGAAAAAGGCTACACCTTC | CASSIKGQGEKGYTF | TRBJ1-2 | - | TRBV19 | 15 | TRBD1
TGTGCCAGCAGTGACGGGGGGACCCAAGAGACCCAGTACTTC | CASSDGGTQETQYF | TRBJ2-5 | - | TRBV6-1 | 14 | TRBD2
TGTGCCACCAGGGAGGGCAACTATGGCTACACCTTC | CATREGNYGYTF | TRBJ1-2 | - | TRBV24-1 | 12 | -
TGTGCCAGCAGTCTGGGTCCAGACACCGGGGAGCTGTTTTTT | CASSLGPDTGELFF | TRBJ2-2 | few | TRBV28 | 14 | -
TGTGCCAGCAGCTCCCAGGGGGCCACAGATACGCAGTATTTT | CASSSQGATDTQYF | TRBJ2-3 | - | TRBV7-9 | 14 | TRBD1
TGTGCCAGCAGTTTGTTGGGACAGGGGACTGGAAACACCATATATTTT | CASSLLGQGTGNTIYF | TRBJ1-3 | - | TRBV28 | 16 | TRBD1
TGCGCCAGCAGCCCCAGACAAGATGAAAAACTGTTTTTT | CASSPRQDEKLFF | TRBJ1-4 | few | TRBV4-3 | 13 | -
TGTGCCAGCAGCTTAGTGGCTAGCGGGAAAAAGTTCTTC | CASSLVASGKKFF | TRBJ2-1 | - | TRBV7-9 | 13 | TRBD2
TGTGCCAGCAGCCAAGTGTCAGGGGGCATCGGTGAGCAGTTCTTC | CASSQVSGGIGEQFF | TRBJ2-1 | - | TRBV14 | 15 | TRBD1
TGTGCCAGCAGTGTCTTGAGGAGAACCTACACAGATACGCAGTATTTT | CASSVLRRTYTDTQYF | TRBJ2-3 | - | TRBV27 | 16 | -
TGTGCCAGCAGCGGGTCAGGGTCTATGAACACTGAAGCTTTCTTT | CASSGSGSMNTEAFF | TRBJ1-1 | - | TRBV7-6 | 15 | -
TGCGCCAGCAGCCAGACAGCAAACACTGAAGCTTTCTTT | CASSQTANTEAFF | TRBJ1-1 | - | TRBV5-1 | 13 | -
TGTGCCAGCAGGAGAGGGCACGGACAGGGGGGGTCTGGAAACACCATATATTTT | CASRRGHGQGGSGNTIYF | TRBJ1-3 | - | TRBV7-2 | 18 | TRBD1
TGTGCCAGCAGCTTAGATATCGCGTGGGAAGGGAACACTGAAGCTTTCTTT | CASSLDIAWEGNTEAFF | TRBJ1-1 | - | TRBV7-2 | 17 | -
TGTGCCAGCAGCGTGGGGACTAGCGGGAGGGGTGAGCAGTTCTTC | CASSVGTSGRGEQFF | TRBJ2-1 | - | TRBV9 | 15 | TRBD2
TGTGCCAGCAGCTACATTACAGGGCCAGGGGAGCTGTTTTTT | CASSYITGPGELFF | TRBJ2-2 | - | TRBV7-8 | 14 | -
TGTGCCAGCAGCCAGGTTAATACGCAGTATTTT | CASSQVNTQYF | TRBJ2-3 | - | TRBV14 | 11 | -